This T cell receptor beta chain came from a study of T cells in Graves' hyperthyroidism and ophthalmopathy. J was trimmed by 4 bases and V by 6 bases; bases with no gene match: 16. Germline V gives CDR1 MGHDK, CDR2 SYGVNS. This CDR3 has 18 amino acids. RNA transcripts provided the source from which TCR beta CDR3 regions were amplified. HTBI primers were employed in a first-round RT-PCR of the TCR CDR3. TCRdb re-derived calls from the multiplex PCR reads in MiXCR, one entry per CDR3 protein. The data contain more than 650,000 distinct CDR3 sequences, 14% of them singletons. This TCR derives from a woman younger than 35 with Graves' hyperthyroidism. Sequencing used blood. This chain links TRBV25-1 with TRBJ2-5; 11 bases fit TRBD2. CDR3 nucleotide sequence: TGTGCCAGCAGGCCCCATAGCGGGAGGGCCATGGGAGGAGAGACCCAGTACTTC. Translating gives CASRPHSGRAMGGETQYF.